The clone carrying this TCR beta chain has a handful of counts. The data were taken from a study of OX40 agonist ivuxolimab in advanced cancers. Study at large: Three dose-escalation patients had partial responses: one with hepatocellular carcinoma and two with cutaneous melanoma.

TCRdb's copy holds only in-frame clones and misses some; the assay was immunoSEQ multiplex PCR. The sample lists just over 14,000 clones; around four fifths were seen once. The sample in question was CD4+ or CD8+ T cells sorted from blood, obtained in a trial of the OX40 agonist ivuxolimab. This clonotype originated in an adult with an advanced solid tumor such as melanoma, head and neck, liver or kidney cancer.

The CDR3 nucleotides are TGTGCCAGCAGCTGGGACAGGGGATTCAAAAACATTCAGTACTTC. It encodes CASSWDRGFKNIQYF. The V and J genes are TRBV7-5 and TRBJ2-4; TRBD1, the table's D call, lacks a check against the DNA. TRBV7-5 corresponds to a pseudogene. The CDR3 consists of 15 residues.